This TCR beta chain was found in a study of beta chain features in type 1 diabetes. Study-wide background: On cell yields, gender and age, patients and healthy donors were similar.

What was sequenced were expressed TCRB transcripts, since all of the isolated RNA had been reverse transcribed. Clones were read by immunoSEQ multiplex PCR, and TCRdb kept only the in-frame ones, dropping some. The sample comprises approximately 300,000 clones, 9.5% to 12% of which are singletons, and about 0.015% rests with the top ten. Germline V gene lookup returns CDR1 ENHRY and CDR2 SYGVKD. The CDR3 has 15 residues. Trimming took 0 bases from V and 4 from J; bases not matched to a gene: 5. This clone came up a few times. Material: naive CD4+ T cells from blood. The source of this sequence is a woman aged 30 to 39 in good health. The rearrangement uses TRBV10-3 and TRBJ2-5; 7 nucleotides match TRBD2. The CDR3 coding sequence is TGTGCCATCAGTGAGTCGGCGGGAGCGGGAGAGACCCAGTACTTC. It translates to CAISESAGAGETQYF.